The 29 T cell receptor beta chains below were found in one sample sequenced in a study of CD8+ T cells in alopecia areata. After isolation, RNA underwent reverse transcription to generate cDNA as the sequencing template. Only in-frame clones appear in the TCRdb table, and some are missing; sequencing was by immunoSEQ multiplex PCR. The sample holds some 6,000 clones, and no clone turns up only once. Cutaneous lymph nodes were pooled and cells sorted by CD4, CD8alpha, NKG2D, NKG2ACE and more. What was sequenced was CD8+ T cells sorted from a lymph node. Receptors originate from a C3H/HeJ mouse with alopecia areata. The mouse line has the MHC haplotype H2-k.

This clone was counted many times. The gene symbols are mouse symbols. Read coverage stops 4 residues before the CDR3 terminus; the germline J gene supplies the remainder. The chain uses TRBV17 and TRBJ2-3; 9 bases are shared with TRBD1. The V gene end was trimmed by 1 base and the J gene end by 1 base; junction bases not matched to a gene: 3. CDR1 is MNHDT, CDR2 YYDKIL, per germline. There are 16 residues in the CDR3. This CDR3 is CASSRGTGARAETLYF. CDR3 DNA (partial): TGTGCTAGCAGTAGAGGGACAGGGGCCCGTGCAGAA.

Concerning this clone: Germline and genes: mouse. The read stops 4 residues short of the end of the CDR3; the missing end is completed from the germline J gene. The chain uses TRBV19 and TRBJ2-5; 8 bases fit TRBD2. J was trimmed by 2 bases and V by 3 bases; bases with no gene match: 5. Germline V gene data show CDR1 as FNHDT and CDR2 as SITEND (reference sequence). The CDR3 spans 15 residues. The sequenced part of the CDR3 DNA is TGTGCCAGCAGTAAGGCTGGGGGGTCCCAAGAC. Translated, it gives CASSKAGGSQD. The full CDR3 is CASSKAGGSQDTQYF. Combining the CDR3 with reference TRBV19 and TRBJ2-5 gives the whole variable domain GGIITQTPKFLIGQEGQKLTLKCQQNFNHDTMYWYRQDSGKGLRLIYYSITENDLQKGDLSEGYDASREKKSSFSLTVTSAQKNEMAVFLCASSKAGGSQDTQYFGPGTRLLVL.

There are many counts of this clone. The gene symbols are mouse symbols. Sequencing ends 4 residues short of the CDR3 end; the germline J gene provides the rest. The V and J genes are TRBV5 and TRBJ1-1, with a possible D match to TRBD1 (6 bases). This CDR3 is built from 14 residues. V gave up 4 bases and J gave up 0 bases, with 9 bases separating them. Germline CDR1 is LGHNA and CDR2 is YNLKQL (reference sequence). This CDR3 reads CASSRDKANTEVFF. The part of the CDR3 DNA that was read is TGTGCCAGCAGCCGGGACAAAGCAAACACA.

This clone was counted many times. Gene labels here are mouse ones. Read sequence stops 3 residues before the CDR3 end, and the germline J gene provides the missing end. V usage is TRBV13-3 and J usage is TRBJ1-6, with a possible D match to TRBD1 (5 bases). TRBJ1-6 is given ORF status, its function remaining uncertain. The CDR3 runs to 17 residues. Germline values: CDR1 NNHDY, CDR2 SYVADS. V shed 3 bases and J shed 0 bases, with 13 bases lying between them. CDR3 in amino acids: CASSGGDRLSYNSPLYF. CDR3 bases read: TGTGCCAGCAGTGGGGGGGACCGTCTTTCCTATAATTCGCCC.

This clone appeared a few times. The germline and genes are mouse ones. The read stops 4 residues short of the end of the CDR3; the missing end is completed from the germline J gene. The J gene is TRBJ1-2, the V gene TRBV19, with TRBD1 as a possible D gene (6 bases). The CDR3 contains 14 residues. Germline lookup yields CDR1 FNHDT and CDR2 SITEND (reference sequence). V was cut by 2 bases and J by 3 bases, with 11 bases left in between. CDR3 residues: CASSIGGRDSDYTF. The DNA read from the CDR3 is TGTGCCAGCAGTATTGGGGGGCGAGACTCC.

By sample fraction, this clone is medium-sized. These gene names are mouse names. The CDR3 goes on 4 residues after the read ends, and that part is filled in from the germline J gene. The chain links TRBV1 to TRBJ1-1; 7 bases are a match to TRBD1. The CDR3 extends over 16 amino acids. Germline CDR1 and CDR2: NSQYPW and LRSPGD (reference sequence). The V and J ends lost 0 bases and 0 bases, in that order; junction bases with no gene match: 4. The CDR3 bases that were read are TGCACCTGCAGTGCAGAAGACAGGGATGCAAACACA. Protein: CTCSAEDRDANT. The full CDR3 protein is CTCSAEDRDANTEVFF.

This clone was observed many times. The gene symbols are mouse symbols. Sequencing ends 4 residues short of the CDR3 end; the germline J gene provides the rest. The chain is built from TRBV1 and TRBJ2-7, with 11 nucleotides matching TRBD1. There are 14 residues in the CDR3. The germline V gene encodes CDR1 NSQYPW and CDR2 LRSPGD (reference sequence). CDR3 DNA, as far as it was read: TGCACCTGCAGTGGAGGGACAGGGGGAAAT. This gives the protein CTCSGGTGGN. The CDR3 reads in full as CTCSGGTGGNEQYF.

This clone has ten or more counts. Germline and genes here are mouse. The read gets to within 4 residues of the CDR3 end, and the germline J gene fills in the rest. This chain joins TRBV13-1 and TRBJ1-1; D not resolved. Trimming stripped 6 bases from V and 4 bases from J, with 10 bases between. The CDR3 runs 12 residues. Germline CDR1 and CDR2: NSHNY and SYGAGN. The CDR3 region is CASKRHPTEVFF. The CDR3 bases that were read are TGTGCCAGCAAAAGACATCCCACA.

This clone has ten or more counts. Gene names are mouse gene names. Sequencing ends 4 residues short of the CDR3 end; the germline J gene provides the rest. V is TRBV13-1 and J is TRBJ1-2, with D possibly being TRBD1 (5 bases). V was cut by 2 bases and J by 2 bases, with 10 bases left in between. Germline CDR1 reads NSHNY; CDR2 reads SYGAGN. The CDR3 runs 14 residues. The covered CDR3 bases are TGTGCCAGCAGTGAGAGGGGAGGGAACTCC. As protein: CASSERGGNS. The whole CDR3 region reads CASSERGGNSDYTF.

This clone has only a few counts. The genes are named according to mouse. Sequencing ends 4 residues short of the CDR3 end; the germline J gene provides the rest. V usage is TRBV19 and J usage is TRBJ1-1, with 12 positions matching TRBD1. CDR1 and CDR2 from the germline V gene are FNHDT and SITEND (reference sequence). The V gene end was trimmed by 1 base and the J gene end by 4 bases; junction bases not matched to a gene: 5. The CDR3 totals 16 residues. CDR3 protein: CASSIPGTGGFTEVFF. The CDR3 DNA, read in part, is TGTGCCAGCAGTATACCGGGGACAGGGGGCTTCACA. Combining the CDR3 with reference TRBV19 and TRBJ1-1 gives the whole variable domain GGIITQTPKFLIGQEGQKLTLKCQQNFNHDTMYWYRQDSGKGLRLIYYSITENDLQKGDLSEGYDASREKKSSFSLTVTSAQKNEMAVFLCASSIPGTGGFTEVFFGKGTRLTVV.

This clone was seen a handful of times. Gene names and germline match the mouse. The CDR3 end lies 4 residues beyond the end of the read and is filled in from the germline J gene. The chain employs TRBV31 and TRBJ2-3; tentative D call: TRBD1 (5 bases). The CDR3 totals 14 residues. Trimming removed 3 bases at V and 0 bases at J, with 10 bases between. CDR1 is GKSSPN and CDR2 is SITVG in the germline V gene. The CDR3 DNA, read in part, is TGTGCCTGGAGCCCGACAGCTAGTGCAGAA. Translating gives CAWSPTASAE. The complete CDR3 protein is CAWSPTASAETLYF.

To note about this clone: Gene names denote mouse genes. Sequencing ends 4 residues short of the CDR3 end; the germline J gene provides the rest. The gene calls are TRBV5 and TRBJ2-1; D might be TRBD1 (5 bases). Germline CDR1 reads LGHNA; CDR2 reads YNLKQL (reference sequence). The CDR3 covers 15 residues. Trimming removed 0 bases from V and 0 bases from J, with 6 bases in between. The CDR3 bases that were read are TGTGCCAGCAGCCAAGACAGGGATAACTATGCT. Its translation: CASSQDRDNYA. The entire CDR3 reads CASSQDRDNYAEQFF.

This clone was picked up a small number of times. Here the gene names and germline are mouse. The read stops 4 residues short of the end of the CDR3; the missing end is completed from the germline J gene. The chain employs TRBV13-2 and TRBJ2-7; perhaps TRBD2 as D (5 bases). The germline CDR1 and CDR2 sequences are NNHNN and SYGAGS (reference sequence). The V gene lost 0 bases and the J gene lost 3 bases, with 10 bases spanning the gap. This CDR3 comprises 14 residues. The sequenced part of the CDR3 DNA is TGTGCCAGCGGTGATGCCCATGGACTCTAT. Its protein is CASGDAHGLY. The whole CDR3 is CASGDAHGLYEQYF.

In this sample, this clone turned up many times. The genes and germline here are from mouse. The sequenced CDR3 bases are TGCACCTGCAGTGCAGATCGGGGGGCGCCGGGAAAC. Translated: CTCSADRGAPGN. The full CDR3 sequence reads CTCSADRGAPGNTLYF. V gene TRBV1 combines with J gene TRBJ2-4; the D gene is possibly TRBD2 (7 bases). The missing CDR3 end, 4 residues past where the read stops, is filled in from the germline J gene. The CDR3 contains 16 residues. The germline V gene has CDR1 NSQYPW and CDR2 LRSPGD (reference sequence). Drawing the rest from reference TRBV1 and TRBJ2-4, the complete variable domain is VTLLEQNPRWRLVPRGQAVNLRCILKNSQYPWMSWYQQDLQKQLQWLFTLRSPGDKEVKSLPGADYLATRVTDTELRLQVANMSQGRTLYCTCSADRGAPGNTLYFGAGTRLSVL.

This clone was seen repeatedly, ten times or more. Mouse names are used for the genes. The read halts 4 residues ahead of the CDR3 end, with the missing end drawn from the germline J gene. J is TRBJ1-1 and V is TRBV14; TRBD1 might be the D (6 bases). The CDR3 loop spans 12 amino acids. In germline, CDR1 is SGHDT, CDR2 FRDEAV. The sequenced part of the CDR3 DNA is TGTGCCAGCAGCCCTGACAGGACA. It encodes CASSPDRT. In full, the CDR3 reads CASSPDRTEVFF.

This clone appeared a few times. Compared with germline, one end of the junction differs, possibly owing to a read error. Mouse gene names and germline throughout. Here the CDR3 reads CTSMGGRNTLYF. The part of the CDR3 DNA that was read is TGTACCAGCATGGGGGGTCGAAAC. The V and J genes are TRBV13-1 and TRBJ2-4, with 7 positions matching TRBD2. The CDR3 end falls 4 residues outside the read, so it is completed with the germline J gene. Germline loops: CDR1 NSHNY, CDR2 SYGAGN. This CDR3 contains 12 residues.

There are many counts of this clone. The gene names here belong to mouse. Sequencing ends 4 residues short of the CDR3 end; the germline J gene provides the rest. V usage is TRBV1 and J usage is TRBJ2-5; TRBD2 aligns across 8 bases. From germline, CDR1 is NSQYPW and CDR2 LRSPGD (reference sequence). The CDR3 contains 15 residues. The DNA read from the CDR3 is TGCACCTGCAGTGCAGATCGGGGGGGGGCTGAC. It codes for CTCSADRGGAD. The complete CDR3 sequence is CTCSADRGGADTQYF. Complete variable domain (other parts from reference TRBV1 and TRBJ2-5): VTLLEQNPRWRLVPRGQAVNLRCILKNSQYPWMSWYQQDLQKQLQWLFTLRSPGDKEVKSLPGADYLATRVTDTELRLQVANMSQGRTLYCTCSADRGGADTQYFGPGTRLLVL.

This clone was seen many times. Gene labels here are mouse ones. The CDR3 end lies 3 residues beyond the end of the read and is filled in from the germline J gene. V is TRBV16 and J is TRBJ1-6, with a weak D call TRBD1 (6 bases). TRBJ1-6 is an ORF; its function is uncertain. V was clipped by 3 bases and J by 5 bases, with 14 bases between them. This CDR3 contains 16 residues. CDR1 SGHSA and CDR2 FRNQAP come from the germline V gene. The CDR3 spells CASSFYRDKNNSPLYF. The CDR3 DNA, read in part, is TGTGCAAGCAGCTTTTACCGGGACAAAAATAATTCGCCC.

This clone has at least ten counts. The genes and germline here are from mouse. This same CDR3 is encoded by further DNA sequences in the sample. The covered CDR3 bases are TGTGCCTGGAGTCGGGACAATAATTCGCCC. Translated, it gives CAWSRDNNSP. The CDR3, in full, reads CAWSRDNNSPLYF. V gene TRBV31 combines with J gene TRBJ1-6; the D gene is possibly TRBD1 (6 bases). The read ends 3 residues shy of where the CDR3 ends; the end is completed using the germline J gene. TRBJ1-6 falls under the ORF class, with uncertain function. Trimming took off 1 base at V and 5 bases at J, with 6 bases between the two ends. CDR3 length: 13 residues. Per germline, CDR1 GKSSPN and CDR2 SITVG.

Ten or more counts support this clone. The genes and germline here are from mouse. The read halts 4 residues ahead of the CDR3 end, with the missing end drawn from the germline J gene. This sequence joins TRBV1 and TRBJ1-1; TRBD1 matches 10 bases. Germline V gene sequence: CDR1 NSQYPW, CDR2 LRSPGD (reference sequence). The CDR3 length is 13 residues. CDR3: CTCSAGTGGEVFF. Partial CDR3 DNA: TGCACCTGCAGTGCAGGGACAGGGGGA.

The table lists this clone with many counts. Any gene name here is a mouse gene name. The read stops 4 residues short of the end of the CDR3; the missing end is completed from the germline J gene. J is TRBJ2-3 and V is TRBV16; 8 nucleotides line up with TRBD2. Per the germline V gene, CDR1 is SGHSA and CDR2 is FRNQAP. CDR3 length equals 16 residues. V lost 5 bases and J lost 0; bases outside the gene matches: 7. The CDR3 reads CASSPGTGASAETLYF. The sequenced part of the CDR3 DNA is TGTGCAAGCAGCCCCGGGACTGGCGCTAGTGCAGAA.

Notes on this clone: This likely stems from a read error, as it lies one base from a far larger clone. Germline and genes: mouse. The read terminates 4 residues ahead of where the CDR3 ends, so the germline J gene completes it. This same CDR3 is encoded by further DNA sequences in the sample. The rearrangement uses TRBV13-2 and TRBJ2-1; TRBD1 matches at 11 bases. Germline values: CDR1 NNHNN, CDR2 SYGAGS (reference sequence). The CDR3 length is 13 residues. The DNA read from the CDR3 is TGTGCCAGCGGTGGGACAGGGGGCGCT. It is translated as CASGGTGGA. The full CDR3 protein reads CASGGTGGAEQFF.

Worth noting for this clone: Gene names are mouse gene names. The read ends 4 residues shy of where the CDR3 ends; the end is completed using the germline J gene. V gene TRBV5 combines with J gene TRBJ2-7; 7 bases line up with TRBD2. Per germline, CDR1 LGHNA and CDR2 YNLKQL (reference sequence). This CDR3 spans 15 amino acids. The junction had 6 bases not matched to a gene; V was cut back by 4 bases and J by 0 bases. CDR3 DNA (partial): TGTGCCAGCAGCCTTTACTGGGGTTTCTCCTAT. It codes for CASSLYWGFSY. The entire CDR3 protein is CASSLYWGFSYEQYF.

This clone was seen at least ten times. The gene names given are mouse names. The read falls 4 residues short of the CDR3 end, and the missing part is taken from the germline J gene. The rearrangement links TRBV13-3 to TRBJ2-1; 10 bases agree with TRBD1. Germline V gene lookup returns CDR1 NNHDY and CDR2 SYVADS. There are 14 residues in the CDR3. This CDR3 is CASSDWDRGAEQFF. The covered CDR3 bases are TGTGCCAGCAGTGATTGGGACAGGGGCGCT.

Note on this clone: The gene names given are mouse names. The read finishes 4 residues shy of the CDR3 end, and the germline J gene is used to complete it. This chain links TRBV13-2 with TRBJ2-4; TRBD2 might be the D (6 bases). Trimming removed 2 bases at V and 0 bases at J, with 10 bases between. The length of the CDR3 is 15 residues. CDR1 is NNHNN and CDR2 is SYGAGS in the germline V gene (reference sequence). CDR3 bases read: TGTGCCAGCGGTGACCAGACTGGTAGTCAAAAC. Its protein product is CASGDQTGSQN. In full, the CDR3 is CASGDQTGSQNTLYF.

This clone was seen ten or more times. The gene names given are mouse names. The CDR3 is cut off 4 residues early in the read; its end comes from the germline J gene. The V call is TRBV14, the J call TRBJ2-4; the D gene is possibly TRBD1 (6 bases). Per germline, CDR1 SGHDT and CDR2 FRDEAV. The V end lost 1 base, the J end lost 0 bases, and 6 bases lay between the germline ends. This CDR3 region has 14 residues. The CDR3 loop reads CASSFRGSQNTLYF. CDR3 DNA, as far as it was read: TGTGCCAGCAGTTTCAGGGGGAGTCAAAAC.

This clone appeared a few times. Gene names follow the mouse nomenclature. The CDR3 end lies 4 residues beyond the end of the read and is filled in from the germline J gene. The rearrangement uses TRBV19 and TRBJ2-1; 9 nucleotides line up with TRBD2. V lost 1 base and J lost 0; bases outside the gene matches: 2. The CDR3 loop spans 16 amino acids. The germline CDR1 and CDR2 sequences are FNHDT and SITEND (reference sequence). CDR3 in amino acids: CASSILGGYNYAEQFF. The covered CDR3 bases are TGTGCCAGCAGTATACTGGGGGGGTATAACTATGCT.

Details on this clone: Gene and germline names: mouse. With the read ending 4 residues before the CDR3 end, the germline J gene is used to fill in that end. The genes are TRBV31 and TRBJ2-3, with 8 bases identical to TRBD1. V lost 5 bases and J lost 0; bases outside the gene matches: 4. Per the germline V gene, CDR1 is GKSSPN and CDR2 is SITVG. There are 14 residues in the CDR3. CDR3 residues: CAWDRGPSAETLYF. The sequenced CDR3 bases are TGTGCCTGGGACAGGGGCCCTAGTGCAGAA.

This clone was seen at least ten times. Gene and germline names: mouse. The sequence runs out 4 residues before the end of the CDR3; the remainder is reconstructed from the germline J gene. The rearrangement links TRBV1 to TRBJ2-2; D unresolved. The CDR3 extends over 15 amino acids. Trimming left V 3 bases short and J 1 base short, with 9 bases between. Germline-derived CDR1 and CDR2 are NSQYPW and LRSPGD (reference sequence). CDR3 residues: CTCSAPAGNTGQLYF. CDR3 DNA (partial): TGCACCTGCAGTGCCCCTGCTGGAAACACCGGG.